This T cell receptor (beta chain) was sequenced during a study of Ad26.COV2.S vaccination and SARS-CoV-2 variants. Study observations and caveats: Measurements of TCR breadth and depth may have given underestimates of the total T cell responses. Vaccine recipients surpassed placebo recipients in spike-specific TCR breadth. Those who received vaccine or placebo ended up with similar non-spike TCR breadth.

Germline V gene data show CDR1 as LNHDA and CDR2 as SQIVND (reference sequence). This CDR3 comprises 16 residues. V lost 4 bases and J lost 5; bases outside the gene matches: 10. The method was immunoSEQ multiplex PCR; TCRdb's version includes in-frame clones alone and lacks a portion of them. The profile covers 85,000 to 95,000 clones, with approximately 77% appearing a single time and more than 15% taken by the ten largest. Points on this clone: The antigen is unknown.

The sequence came from a human donor who had recovered from COVID-19. Specimen: peripheral blood, collected after recovery from COVID-19. The rearrangement uses TRBV19 and TRBJ2-1; 8 nucleotides agree with TRBD2. In DNA form, the CDR3 reads TGTGCCAGTAGTAAGGTCGGGGGAGCGGGAGACAATGAGCAGTTCTTC. This codes for CASSKVGGAGDNEQFF.